Sequencing of this T cell receptor beta chain was carried out in a study of CD8+ T cells in alopecia areata. This clone is medium-sized (0.01 to 0.1%) in the sample. J gave up 6 bases and V 6 bases, and 10 bases lay outside the gene matches. CDR3 length: 16 amino acids. Germline V CDR1 and CDR2: SGHVS, FNYEAQ. As to treatment: oral pan-JAK inhibitor, 5-10 mg twice daily. Lesional scalp punch biopsies and peripheral blood were collected from alopecia areata patients. Isolated RNA was reverse transcribed into cDNA used as the sequencing template. Clones were read by immunoSEQ multiplex PCR, and TCRdb kept only the in-frame ones, dropping some. Counted here are 150,000 to 200,000 clones, around 64% occurring once; the ten biggest clones make up under 1.5%.

This TCR was sampled from a human donor with alopecia areata. This sample comprised CD4+ T cells sorted from blood, obtained around week 49, from a patient treated with tofacitinib. V gene TRBV7-6 combines with J gene TRBJ1-6, with 8 positions matching TRBD1. For the CDR3, the DNA is TGTGCCAGCAGTCTTACCCCAGGGGGCCTTAATTCACCCCTCCACTTT. It codes for CASSLTPGGLNSPLHF.